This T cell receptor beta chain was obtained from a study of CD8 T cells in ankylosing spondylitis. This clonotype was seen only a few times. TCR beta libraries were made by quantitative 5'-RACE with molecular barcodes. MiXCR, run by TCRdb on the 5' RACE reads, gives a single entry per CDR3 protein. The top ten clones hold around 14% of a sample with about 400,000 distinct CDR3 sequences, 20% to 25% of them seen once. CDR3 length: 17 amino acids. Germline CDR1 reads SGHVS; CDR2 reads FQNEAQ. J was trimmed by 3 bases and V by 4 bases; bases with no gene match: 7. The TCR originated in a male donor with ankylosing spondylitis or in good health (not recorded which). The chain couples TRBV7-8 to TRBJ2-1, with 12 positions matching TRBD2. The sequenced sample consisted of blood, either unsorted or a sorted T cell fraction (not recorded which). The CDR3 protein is CASSSHLAGGRYNEQFF. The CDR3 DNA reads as TGTGCCAGCAGCTCACACCTAGCGGGGGGGCGCTACAATGAGCAGTTCTTC.